Listed here are 17 T cell receptor beta chains from one sample, sequenced in a study of monozygotic twins with cystic fibrosis (dated by TCRdb to the early 2020s). Library preparation was by the immunoSEQ multiplex PCR assay. TCRdb holds this immuneACCESS table with in-frame rearrangements only. Some clones are missing; in checked studies, unresolved V genes explain under half, and the rest has no known cause. The sample records 35,000 or so clones, roughly 84% of which are singletons. Of the sample, around 1.7% is held by the ten largest clones. Sequencing input: blood. These receptors came from a girl between 2 and 10 years old with cystic fibrosis.

The chain uses TRBV10-3 and TRBJ1-2; TRBD1 is a possible D gene (5 bases). The ends were cut back, 2 bases at V and 2 bases at J, with 15 bases in the middle. The germline CDR1 and CDR2 sequences are ENHRY and SYGVKD. This CDR3 has 16 residues. The CDR3 spells CAISEGRHGGNYGYTF. CDR3 in DNA: TGTGCCATCAGTGAGGGAAGACATGGGGGAAACTATGGCTACACCTTC.

V is TRBV14 and J is TRBJ2-7; the D gene could be TRBD1 or TRBD2 (5 bases each). Germline V gives CDR1 SGHDN, CDR2 FVKESK. Trimming stripped 0 bases from V and 4 bases from J, with 7 bases between. The CDR3 length is 13 residues. The CDR3 loop reads CASSQDWGYEQYF. CDR3 in DNA: TGTGCCAGCAGCCAAGATTGGGGGTACGAGCAGTACTTC. The full variable domain, with the rest looked up from reference TRBV14 and TRBJ2-7, is EAGVTQFPSHSVIEKGQTVTLRCDPISGHDNLYWYRRVMGKEIKFLLHFVKESKQDESGMPNNRFLAERTGGTYSTLKVQPAELEDSGVYFCASSQDWGYEQYFGPGTRLTVT.

This clone was detected only once. The chain carries TRBV4-1 and TRBJ2-3; no clear D gene. Deletions cut 0 bases from V and 2 bases from J, with 9 bases between. Germline V gene lookup returns CDR1 MGHRA and CDR2 YSYEKL. The CDR3 extends over 15 amino acids. The CDR3 bases are TGCGCCAGCAGCCAAGATTCCGACCTCACAGATACGCAGTATTTT. Protein: CASSQDSDLTDTQYF.

In its sample, this clone was seen a few times. The genes are TRBV7-3 and TRBJ1-1; D gene uncertain. This CDR3 has 15 amino acids. Germline V gene lookup returns CDR1 SGHTA and CDR2 FQGTGA. Deletions cut 2 bases from V and 0 bases from J, with 10 bases between. The CDR3 nucleotides are TGTGCCAGCAGCTTAGCGCCCGGGGTGAACACTGAAGCTTTCTTT. Its translation is CASSLAPGVNTEAFF.

This chain connects TRBV27 to TRBJ2-7; unclear D gene. The germline CDR1 and CDR2 sequences are MNHEY and SMNVEV (reference sequence). V lost 6 bases and J 0 bases, leaving 6 bases between the germline ends. This CDR3 comprises 12 residues. The CDR3 region is CASRTNSYEQYF. The CDR3 DNA follows: TGTGCCAGCAGGACAAACTCCTACGAGCAGTACTTC.

The rearrangement links TRBV9 to TRBJ2-1; 7 bases fit TRBD2. CDR1 is SGDLS and CDR2 is YYNGEE in the germline V gene. This CDR3 region has 15 residues. With V trimmed by 4 bases and J by 4 bases, 8 bases remained unmatched. The CDR3 sequence is CASSIRLAEYNEQFF. The CDR3 region has the DNA TGTGCCAGCAGCATAAGACTAGCCGAGTACAATGAGCAGTTCTTC.

This clone was picked up a small number of times. The CDR3 protein is CASSLSQGPPGWTQYF. CDR3 DNA sequence: TGTGCCAGCAGCTTATCGCAAGGACCGCCCGGATGGACCCAGTACTTC. This chain uses TRBV11-1 with TRBJ2-5; no reliable D call. Trimming took off 2 bases at V and 7 bases at J, with 20 bases between the two ends. This CDR3 has 16 residues. Germline lookup yields CDR1 SGHAT and CDR2 FQDESV (reference sequence).

V is TRBV15 and J is TRBJ1-2; perhaps TRBD1 as D (5 bases). The CDR3 consists of 16 residues. From germline, CDR1 is LNHNV and CDR2 YYDKDF (reference sequence). Trimming left V 5 bases short and J 1 base short, with 17 bases between. The CDR3 DNA is TGTGCCACCAGCTCCGGGGAGAGGAGGGGTAACTATGGCTACACCTTC. Its protein is CATSSGERRGNYGYTF.

Regarding this clone: At one end the junction does not follow the germline gene, possibly because of a read error. The V call is TRBV13, the J call TRBJ2-7; no clear D gene. Germline V gene sequence: CDR1 PRHDT, CDR2 FYEKMQ (reference sequence). The CDR3 has 15 residues. For the CDR3, the DNA is TGTGCCAGCAGCTTAAGGCGTGGCAGCCCCTACGGGCAGTACTTC. This translates into CASSLRRGSPYGQYF.

This clone was detected only a few times. The chain joins TRBV6-1 to TRBJ2-7, with D possibly matching TRBD1 (5 bases). This CDR3 has 14 amino acids. Germline CDR1 and CDR2: MNHNS and SASEGT. V was trimmed by 7 bases and J by 2 bases, leaving 15 bases between them. The chain's CDR3 is CASTTIGAPYEQYF. CDR3 DNA sequence: TGTGCCAGCACCACAATAGGGGCCCCCTACGAGCAGTACTTC.

This chain connects TRBV9 to TRBJ1-2, with 7 bases fitting TRBD1. Germline CDR1 SGDLS, CDR2 YYNGEE. Trimming took 4 bases from V and 5 from J; bases not matched to a gene: 8. The CDR3 sequence is 14 residues long. The CDR3 loop is CASSRAGTEYGYTF. The CDR3 region has the DNA TGTGCCAGCAGCCGTGCGGGGACAGAATATGGCTACACCTTC.

The J gene is TRBJ1-2, the V gene TRBV5-4; 7 bases are shared with TRBD1. Trimming at V came to 0 bases and at J to 8 bases, leaving 10 bases not matched to a gene. CDR1 and CDR2 from the germline V gene are SGHNT and YYREEE (reference sequence). This CDR3 is 15 amino acids long. CDR3 sequence reads: CASSLAGWTGGGYTF. The CDR3 nucleotides are TGTGCCAGCAGCTTGGCCGGCTGGACAGGAGGCGGCTACACCTTC.

This chain links TRBV15 with TRBJ2-7; D possibly corresponds to TRBD2 (6 bases). The CDR3 spans 14 residues. Germline V gives CDR1 LNHNV, CDR2 YYDKDF (reference sequence). Trimming pared 0 bases from V and 1 base from J, leaving 7 bases between. As DNA, the CDR3 is TGTGCCACCAGCAGAGAGGGACTGTCCTACGAGCAGTACTTC. Its protein product is CATSREGLSYEQYF.

The chain carries TRBV6-5 and TRBJ1-1; D is unresolved. The CDR3 runs 15 residues. Germline CDR1 reads MNHEY; CDR2 reads SVGAGI. V was trimmed by 8 bases and J by 1 base, leaving 17 bases between them. The CDR3 DNA follows: TGTGCCAGCTGCGGGTTAGGGTCTGGGAACACTGAAGCTTTCTTT. Translation: CASCGLGSGNTEAFF.

The gene calls are TRBV18 and TRBJ2-5, with 9 bases identical to TRBD1. Per the germline V gene, CDR1 is KGHSH and CDR2 is LQKENI. V lost 0 bases to trimming and J lost 5 bases; unmatched junction nucleotides: 1. The CDR3 consists of 14 residues. CDR3 DNA: TGTGCCAGCTCACCACCGACAGGGGGGGAGACCCAGTACTTC. Amino acids: CASSPPTGGETQYF.

CDR3 in amino acids: CAWSRRRGRTEAFF. Here the CDR3 DNA reads TGTGCCTGGAGCCGACGGCGGGGGAGAACTGAAGCTTTCTTT. The rearrangement uses TRBV30 and TRBJ1-1; perhaps TRBD1 as D (5 bases). Germline V gives CDR1 GTSNPN, CDR2 SVGIG (reference sequence). Trimming stripped 3 bases from V and 5 bases from J, with 16 bases between. This CDR3 region has 14 residues.

V gene TRBV18 combines with J gene TRBJ1-2; D perhaps matches TRBD1 (5 bases). V lost 2 bases to trimming and J lost 3 bases, with 10 bases between them. The CDR3 runs to 14 residues. The V gene's germline CDR1 is KGHSH and CDR2 LQKENI. The chain's CDR3 is CASSPGIGDYGYTF. For the CDR3, the DNA is TGTGCCAGCTCACCAGGTATAGGGGACTATGGCTACACCTTC.